The entry below describes one T cell receptor (beta chain). Its target is unknown. Germline loops: CDR1 MNHNS, CDR2 SASEGT. The CDR3 length is 13 residues. After removal of 1 base from V and 8 bases from J, the junction contained 1 base not matched to a gene. The data stem from a study of radiotherapy plus CTLA-4 blockade in lung cancer. Study results and limitations: TCR clones originating in tumors grew in number in blood after radiotherapy plus ipilimumab.

The method was immunoSEQ multiplex PCR; TCRdb's version includes in-frame clones alone and lacks a portion of them. Among approximately 65,000 clones listed, roughly 80% were seen once. The V and J genes are TRBV6-1 and TRBJ2-2, with TRBD2 identical over 7 bases. The sequenced sample was peripheral blood, obtained from a patient treated with radiotherapy plus ipilimumab. The sequence was collected from a human donor with non-small cell lung cancer who had a complete response to radiotherapy plus ipilimumab. CDR3 coding DNA: TGTGCCAGCAGTGAAGGGGGAGGGGGGGAGCTGTTTTTT. This gives the protein CASSEGGGGELFF.